Below are 22 T cell receptor beta chains sequenced from a single sample in a study of cytomegalovirus exposure and HLA in healthy donors. In the PCR, 60 Vbeta and 13 Jbeta primers were used. Assay: immunoSEQ multiplex PCR; the TCRdb copy retains only in-frame clones and omits some. This table has 180,000 or so clones, roughly 78% appearing once. Sequenced sample: PBMCs. The receptor source for this set is a woman in her 30s in good health and CMV-seronegative.

The chain combines TRBV6-7 with TRBJ1-5; no clear D. TRBV6-7 is an ORF, with its function uncertain. V was shortened by 2 bases and J by 2 bases, with 4 bases between the two germline ends. The CDR3 contains 13 residues. DNA of the CDR3: TGTGCCAGCAGTTACCTCCGCAATCAGCCCCAGCATTTT. Encoded protein: CASSYLRNQPQHF.

This clone is categorized as medium-sized. The chain combines TRBV6-4 with TRBJ2-2; 8 nucleotides align to TRBD2. The trim removed 6 bases at V and 4 bases at J, leaving 7 bases unmatched. Germline V gene data show CDR1 as MRHNA and CDR2 as SNTAGT. CDR3 length equals 15 residues. Written as DNA, the CDR3 is TGTGCCAGCAGCTCCGGGGCGGGGGGCACCGGGGAGCTGTTTTTT. It encodes CASSSGAGGTGELFF.

The chain is built from TRBV16 and TRBJ2-7; 8 nucleotides match TRBD1. The CDR3 has 13 residues. Germline V gives CDR1 KGHSY, CDR2 FQNENV. V shed 4 bases and J 4 bases; nucleotides not matched to a gene: 3. This chain's CDR3 is CASSLRTGYEQYF. CDR3 nucleotides: TGTGCCAGCAGCCTCCGGACAGGGTACGAGCAGTACTTC. The full variable domain, with the rest looked up from reference TRBV16 and TRBJ2-7, is GEEVAQTPKHLVRGEGQKAKLYCAPIKGHSYVFWYQQVLKNEFKFLISFQNENVFDETGMPKERFSAKCLPNSPCSLEIQATKLEDSAVYFCASSLRTGYEQYFGPGTRLTVT.

This clone has only one observation. The rearrangement joins TRBV7-9 to TRBJ2-2; tentative D call: TRBD2 (5 bases). Germline CDR1 and CDR2: SEHNR and FQNEAQ (reference sequence). V shed 3 bases and J shed 3 bases, with 8 bases lying between them. This CDR3 spans 14 amino acids. DNA of the CDR3: TGTGCCAGCAGCTTTCGGGATCACACCGGGGAGCTGTTTTTT. Protein sequence: CASSFRDHTGELFF. The full variable domain, rest sourced from reference TRBV7-9 and TRBJ2-2, is DTGVSQNPRHKITKRGQNVTFRCDPISEHNRLYWYRQTLGQGPEFLTYFQNEAQLEKSRLLSDRFSAERPKGSFSTLEIQRTEQGDSAMYLCASSFRDHTGELFFGEGSRLTVL.

This clone was seen a single time. This rearrangement joins TRBV2 to TRBJ2-7, with TRBD1 matching 7 bases. CDR3 length: 12 residues. Germline assignment: CDR1 SNHLY and CDR2 FYNNEI. The trim removed 6 bases at V and 6 bases at J, leaving 5 bases unmatched. CDR3 sequence (DNA): TGTGCCAGCAGGATCACAGGGGTCGAGCAGTACTTC. This encodes CASRITGVEQYF.

The gene calls are TRBV7-2 and TRBJ2-1, with 8 bases that match TRBD2. Losses at the gene ends were 1 base for V and 6 bases for J; bases not matched to a gene: 17. Per the germline V gene, CDR1 is SGHTA and CDR2 is FQGNSA. The CDR3 totals 19 residues. In DNA, the CDR3 is TGTGCCAGCAGCTTAGGATGGGTAACGGGCGGGGGGACCGGCAATGAGCAGTTCTTC. This translates into CASSLGWVTGGGTGNEQFF.

This chain uses TRBV7-2 with TRBJ2-3; TRBD2 might be the D (6 bases). Germline V CDR1 and CDR2: SGHTA, FQGNSA. The V end was cut by 1 base, the J end by 0 bases, with 11 bases between. The CDR3 runs 16 residues. The CDR3 sequence: CASSLGRGPSTDTQYF. CDR3 nucleotides: TGTGCCAGCAGCTTAGGGCGGGGTCCTAGCACAGATACGCAGTATTTT.

This rearrangement joins TRBV5-1 to TRBJ1-2, with unresolved D. V lost 4 bases and J lost 4, with 14 bases in between. This CDR3 is 14 amino acids long. Per the germline V gene, CDR1 is SGHRS and CDR2 is YFSETQ. CDR3 amino acids: CASSLSSTAYGYTF. The CDR3 nucleotides are TGCGCCAGCAGCCTGAGTTCCACAGCCTATGGCTACACCTTC.

This chain joins TRBV5-5 and TRBJ1-6, with TRBD1 identical over 11 bases. The trim removed 3 bases at V and 12 bases at J, leaving 8 bases unmatched. This CDR3 contains 15 residues. Germline CDR1 reads SGHKS; CDR2 reads YYEKEE (reference sequence). CDR3 in amino acids: CASSWTGGLVGPLHF. The CDR3 DNA reads TGTGCCAGCAGCTGGACAGGGGGCTTGGTTGGACCCCTCCACTTT.

The chain employs TRBV9 and TRBJ2-2; D perhaps matches TRBD1 (6 bases). The CDR3 runs to 16 residues. Per germline, CDR1 SGDLS and CDR2 YYNGEE. Trimming pared 3 bases from V and 4 bases from J, leaving 16 bases between. CDR3 coding DNA: TGTGCCAGCAGCGAACGGACAGTTGTAGGCACCGGGGAGCTGTTTTTT. Amino acids: CASSERTVVGTGELFF.

This chain joins TRBV29-1 and TRBJ2-1; possibly TRBD1 for D (5 bases). V gave up 5 bases and J gave up 6 bases, with 14 bases separating them. Germline CDR1 and CDR2: SQVTM and ANQGSEA. The CDR3 covers 13 residues. In nucleotides, the CDR3 is TGCAGCGTTCCCCCCTTTGACAGCAATGAGCAGTTCTTC. This encodes CSVPPFDSNEQFF.

The chain links TRBV6-4 to TRBJ1-2, with a weak D call TRBD1 (6 bases). This CDR3 has 13 residues. Germline V gene sequence: CDR1 MRHNA, CDR2 SNTAGT. V was trimmed by 6 bases and J by 5 bases, leaving 13 bases between them. As DNA, the CDR3 is TGTGCCAGCAGAGAGTCCGGACAGTATGGCTACACCTTC. Encoded protein: CASRESGQYGYTF.

The gene calls are TRBV20-1 and TRBJ1-1; D not certain. V gave up 4 bases and J gave up 4 bases, with 7 bases separating them. The CDR3 spans 11 residues. Germline V lookup: CDR1 DFQATT, CDR2 SNEGSKA (reference sequence). This chain's CDR3 is CSATAGTEAFF. For the CDR3, the DNA is TGCAGTGCTACCGCCGGCACTGAAGCTTTCTTT.

Here the CDR3 reads CASSVEGGTVYNEQFF. In nucleotides, the CDR3 is TGTGCCAGCAGCGTAGAGGGGGGGACGGTCTACAATGAGCAGTTCTTC. This chain joins TRBV9 and TRBJ2-1; maybe TRBD2 (7 bases). Trimming shortened V by 0 bases and J by 3 bases, and 13 bases separated the two germline ends. The CDR3 sequence is 16 residues long. Germline V gene data show CDR1 as SGDLS and CDR2 as YYNGEE.

The rearrangement joins TRBV5-1 to TRBJ2-2, with D maybe TRBD2 (5 bases). CDR1 SGHRS and CDR2 YFSETQ come from the germline V gene. This CDR3 contains 15 residues. Trimming removed 1 base from V and 6 bases from J, with 13 bases in between. The CDR3 region has the DNA TGCGCCAGCAGCTTGAAAGGGAGCCCTTCCGGGGAGCTGTTTTTT. Protein: CASSLKGSPSGELFF.

This clone was detected a few times. V is TRBV19 and J is TRBJ2-1; TRBD1 agrees at 7 bases. The CDR3 has 17 amino acids. Germline values: CDR1 LNHDA, CDR2 SQIVND (reference sequence). Trimming removed 6 bases from V and 4 bases from J; junction bases left unmatched: 15. CDR3 DNA sequence: TGTGCCAGTAGCTCGGTAGGGGGCAGGACCCTATACAATGAGCAGTTCTTC. Translating it yields CASSSVGGRTLYNEQFF.

The chain is built from TRBV5-3 and TRBJ2-7, with a tentative D call TRBD2 (6 bases). TRBV5-3 is flagged as an ORF with uncertain function. V gave up 5 bases and J gave up 5 bases, with 17 bases separating them. The CDR3 runs to 14 residues. In DNA, the CDR3 is TGTGCCAGAAGTTTGAAGGAGGGTTGGGACGAGCAGTACTTC. The encoded protein is CARSLKEGWDEQYF.

The chain links TRBV5-1 to TRBJ1-1, with TRBD1 as a possible D gene (5 bases). The V end lost 0 bases, the J end lost 3 bases, and 9 bases lay between the germline ends. CDR1 SGHRS and CDR2 YFSETQ come from the germline V gene. The CDR3 is 14 amino acids. As DNA, the CDR3 is TGCGCCAGCAGCTTGGAGCCGGGGGACACTGAAGCTTTCTTT. It yields the protein CASSLEPGDTEAFF.

The CDR3 bases are TGTGCCAGCTCCGGGGGGGATAGAGAGACCCAGTACTTC. The encoded protein is CASSGGDRETQYF. V is TRBV11-3 and J is TRBJ2-5; TRBD2 matches at 8 bases. The CDR3 loop spans 13 amino acids. CDR1 and CDR2 (germline): SGHNT, YENEEA. Trimming cost V 8 bases and J 4 bases; bases outside gene matches: 6.

This chain uses TRBV4-2 with TRBJ2-3; 9 nucleotides line up with TRBD1. The germline V gene encodes CDR1 LGHNA and CDR2 YNFKEQ. The CDR3 is 17 amino acids. Germline trimming cut 4 bases from V and 1 base from J; bases unmatched to any gene: 9. DNA for the CDR3: TGTGCCAGCAGCCGGACAGGGGTAGCGGAGGGCACAGATACGCAGTATTTT. This codes for CASSRTGVAEGTDTQYF.

The chain uses TRBV13 and TRBJ2-6; D gene ambiguous. Germline loops: CDR1 PRHDT, CDR2 FYEKMQ (reference sequence). The CDR3 spans 16 residues. V lost 0 bases to trimming and J lost 0 bases, with 6 bases between them. CDR3 sequence reads: CASSLGGGSGANVLTF. CDR3 coding DNA: TGTGCCAGCAGCTTAGGCGGCGGCTCTGGGGCCAACGTCCTGACTTTC. Looking up the rest from reference TRBV13 and TRBJ2-6 gives the full variable domain: AAGVIQSPRHLIKEKRETATLKCYPIPRHDTVYWYQQGPGQDPQFLISFYEKMQSDKGSIPDRFSAQQFSDYHSELNMSSLELGDSALYFCASSLGGGSGANVLTFGAGSRLTVL.

V is TRBV5-1 and J is TRBJ2-3, with 8 positions matching TRBD1. Per germline, CDR1 SGHRS and CDR2 YFSETQ. V dropped 3 bases and J dropped 6; count of bases not matched to a gene: 6. The CDR3 covers 14 residues. The CDR3: CASSWGQVVDTQYF. CDR3 nucleotide sequence: TGCGCCAGCAGCTGGGGACAGGTGGTTGATACGCAGTATTTT.